Below, 20 T cell receptor beta chains from the same sample are listed, as sequenced in a study of blood T cell repertoires in COVID-19. Method: immunoSEQ multiplex PCR; TCRdb's copy keeps in-frame clones and lacks some. The sample has a few hundred thousand clones, under 90% seen once. Sequenced sample: peripheral blood. Every receptor here comes from an elderly woman with acute or convalescent COVID-19.

The genes are TRBV6-6 and TRBJ2-2; 7 bases align to TRBD2. The CDR3 sequence is 16 residues long. Germline loops: CDR1 MNHNY, CDR2 SVGAGI (reference sequence). The V and J ends lost 2 bases and 6 bases, in that order; junction bases with no gene match: 9. The CDR3 here is CASSYREARGAGELFF. CDR3 DNA sequence: TGTGCCAGCAGTTACAGAGAAGCACGGGGGGCCGGGGAGCTGTTTTTT.

This rearrangement joins TRBV15 to TRBJ2-3; D possibly corresponds to TRBD2 (5 bases). The germline V and J ends were trimmed by 9 bases and 6 bases, with 16 bases remaining between them. Per the germline V gene, CDR1 is LNHNV and CDR2 is YYDKDF (reference sequence). The CDR3 spans 13 residues. The CDR3 protein is CATQLGPWDTQYF. For the CDR3, the DNA is TGTGCCACTCAACTAGGGCCGTGGGATACGCAGTATTTT.

The chain recombines TRBV6-5 with TRBJ1-1; 7 bases line up with TRBD1. The CDR3 runs to 14 residues. V lost 1 base and J lost 7; bases outside the gene matches: 6. CDR1 is MNHEY and CDR2 is SVGAGI in the germline V gene. This chain's CDR3 is CASSYFAGDSEAFF. CDR3 bases: TGTGCCAGCAGTTACTTTGCAGGGGACAGTGAAGCTTTCTTT.

The V call is TRBV7-8, the J call TRBJ1-1; 8 positions agree with TRBD1. J was trimmed by 3 bases and V by 7 bases; bases with no gene match: 4. The CDR3 contains 13 residues. Per germline, CDR1 SGHVS and CDR2 FQNEAQ. This CDR3 is CASIQGGYTEAFF. The CDR3 DNA reads as TGTGCCAGCATACAGGGGGGTTACACTGAAGCTTTCTTT.

The rearrangement uses TRBV5-4 and TRBJ2-1, with D possibly being TRBD1 (5 bases). Germline V gene data show CDR1 as SGHNT and CDR2 as YYREEE (reference sequence). The germline V and J ends were trimmed by 0 bases and 4 bases, with 8 bases remaining between them. The CDR3 contains 14 residues. CDR3 coding DNA: TGTGCCAGCAGCTTGGGCAGGGCTTACAATGAGCAGTTCTTC. Amino acids: CASSLGRAYNEQFF.

The V call is TRBV14, the J call TRBJ2-1; D is perhaps TRBD2 (5 bases). The V end was cut by 4 bases, the J end by 10 bases, with 11 bases between. The CDR3 extends over 12 amino acids. Germline assignment: CDR1 SGHDN and CDR2 FVKESK. CDR3 sequence reads: CASSPGAVEQFF. CDR3 DNA sequence: TGTGCCAGCAGCCCCGGAGCGGTAGAGCAGTTCTTC. Variable domain in full (rest from reference TRBV14 and TRBJ2-1): EAGVTQFPSHSVIEKGQTVTLRCDPISGHDNLYWYRRVMGKEIKFLLHFVKESKQDESGMPNNRFLAERTGGTYSTLKVQPAELEDSGVYFCASSPGAVEQFFGPGTRLTVL.

This clone was counted at least ten times. The V and J genes are TRBV21-1 and TRBJ2-2; the table's D call of TRBD2 was not tested on the DNA. TRBV21-1 is flagged as a pseudogene. This CDR3 spans 19 amino acids. The CDR3 loop reads CASSKGLPSGGSNTGELFF. The CDR3 nucleotides read TGTGCCAGCAGCAAAGGGTTGCCTAGCGGGGGGTCGAACACCGGGGAGCTGTTTTTT.

This clone was counted a few times. V and J are TRBV5-4 and TRBJ2-3; the match to TRBD2 covers 8 bases. Germline V gene data show CDR1 as SGHNT and CDR2 as YYREEE (reference sequence). The V and J ends lost 4 bases and 5 bases, in that order; junction bases with no gene match: 12. The CDR3 totals 16 residues. DNA for the CDR3: TGTGCCAGCAGCCGAGCAGAAGCGGGGGTTAGAGATACGCAGTATTTT. Residues: CASSRAEAGVRDTQYF.

The chain carries TRBV6-5 and TRBJ2-1; 8 bases align to TRBD2. The CDR3 loop spans 15 amino acids. Germline CDR1 MNHEY, CDR2 SVGAGI. V shed 4 bases, J shed 4 bases, and the junction held 6 bases outside the gene matches. The CDR3 reads CASSSPGGGYNEQFF. The CDR3 DNA sequence: TGTGCCAGCAGTTCCCCGGGAGGGGGGTACAATGAGCAGTTCTTC.

The chain recombines TRBV2 with TRBJ1-2; 9 bases agree with TRBD1. Trimming took 6 bases from V and 8 from J; bases not matched to a gene: 13. Germline V gives CDR1 SNHLY, CDR2 FYNNEI. The CDR3 extends over 15 amino acids. This CDR3 reads CASSNTPGTGKGYTF. CDR3 bases: TGTGCCAGCAGCAACACGCCTGGGACAGGGAAGGGCTACACCTTC. Drawing the rest from reference TRBV2 and TRBJ1-2, the complete variable domain is EPEVTQTPSHQVTQMGQEVILRCVPISNHLYFYWYRQILGQKVEFLVSFYNNEISEKSEIFDDQFSVERPDGSNFTLKIRSTKLEDSAMYFCASSNTPGTGKGYTFGSGTRLTVV.

The CDR3, as DNA: TGTGCCAGCAGGGCTAGCACAGATACGCAGTATTTT. This sequence encodes CASRASTDTQYF. The chain combines TRBV7-2 with TRBJ2-3; D ambiguous. The CDR3 has 12 amino acids. V shed 6 bases and J shed 0 bases, with 4 bases lying between them. CDR1 is SGHTA and CDR2 is FQGNSA in the germline V gene.

This chain joins TRBV7-2 and TRBJ2-3; TRBD2 agrees at 12 bases. CDR1 and CDR2 (germline): SGHTA, FQGNSA. J gave up 4 bases and V 2 bases, and 4 bases lay outside the gene matches. The CDR3 has 16 residues. In DNA form, the CDR3 reads TGTGCCAGCAGCTTACTAGCGGGGGGGCGAGCAGATACGCAGTATTTT. The encoded protein is CASSLLAGGRADTQYF. Variable domain in full (rest from reference TRBV7-2 and TRBJ2-3): GAGVSQSPSNKVTEKGKDVELRCDPISGHTALYWYRQSLGQGLEFLIYFQGNSAPDKSGLPSDRFSAERTGGSVSTLTIQRTQQEDSAVYLCASSLLAGGRADTQYFGPGTRLTVL.

V usage is TRBV7-3 and J usage is TRBJ2-1, with 9 positions matching TRBD2. Germline-derived CDR1 and CDR2 are SGHTA and FQGTGA. The ends lost 6 bases at V and 7 bases at J; junction bases unmatched: 13. This CDR3 is built from 16 residues. The CDR3: CASSSVAGGTGNEQFF. Here the CDR3 DNA reads TGTGCCAGCAGTTCAGTGGCGGGGGGGACTGGAAATGAGCAGTTCTTC.

The chain combines TRBV12-3 or TRBV12-4 with TRBJ1-5, with D unclear. The ends were cut back, 6 bases at V and 4 bases at J, with 10 bases in the middle. CDR3 length: 13 residues. The CDR3 region is CASSLSGNQPQHF. DNA of the CDR3: TGTGCCAGCAGCCTCAGCGGGAATCAGCCCCAGCATTTT.

This clone was seen a single time. The chain carries TRBV15 and TRBJ2-3; 8 bases are a match to TRBD2. The germline CDR1 and CDR2 sequences are LNHNV and YYDKDF (reference sequence). Trimming removed 0 bases from V and 4 bases from J; junction bases left unmatched: 6. The CDR3 sequence is 16 residues long. CDR3 sequence: CATSRDRGGLADTQYF. CDR3 DNA sequence: TGTGCCACCAGCAGAGACCGGGGGGGGTTGGCAGATACGCAGTATTTT.

This chain joins TRBV6-2 or TRBV6-3 and TRBJ2-3, with 8 positions matching TRBD1. From germline, CDR1 is MNHEY and CDR2 SVGEGT. The V segment lost 3 bases and the J segment 4 bases; nucleotides outside the gene matches: 6. The CDR3 has 15 residues. The CDR3 protein is CASSYDRGSADTQYF. For the CDR3, the DNA is TGTGCCAGCAGTTATGACAGGGGTTCTGCAGATACGCAGTATTTT.

CDR3: CASSTAGGPGETQYF. The CDR3, as DNA: TGTGCCAGCAGTACAGCGGGGGGGCCGGGAGAGACCCAGTACTTC. The V gene is TRBV27, the J gene TRBJ2-5, with TRBD2 identical over 10 bases. Germline loops: CDR1 MNHEY, CDR2 SMNVEV (reference sequence). The CDR3 covers 15 residues. J lost 4 bases, V lost 5 bases, and 7 bases had no gene match.

This clone occurred once. The chain employs TRBV18 and TRBJ1-3, with D unclear. The V end was cut by 2 bases, the J end by 0 bases, with 5 bases between. From germline, CDR1 is KGHSH and CDR2 LQKENI. The CDR3 sequence is 14 residues long. CDR3 in amino acids: CASSPTSSGNTIYF. As DNA, the CDR3 is TGTGCCAGCTCACCAACCAGCTCTGGAAACACCATATATTTT.

This CDR3 reads CSWQMNTEAFF. The DNA of the CDR3 is TGCAGTTGGCAGATGAACACTGAAGCTTTCTTT. J is TRBJ1-1 and V is TRBV20-1, with D hard to call. Germline V gene data show CDR1 as DFQATT and CDR2 as SNEGSKA (reference sequence). There are 11 residues in the CDR3. The V and J ends lost 8 bases and 0 bases respectively, with 7 bases between them.

This chain links TRBV19 with TRBJ2-1; 9 positions agree with TRBD1. CDR1 and CDR2 from the germline V gene are LNHDA and SQIVND (reference sequence). V lost 5 bases to trimming and J lost 1 base; unmatched junction nucleotides: 6. The CDR3 has 16 residues. CDR3 in amino acids: CASSAPGQGSYNEQFF. The CDR3 nucleotides read TGTGCCAGTAGTGCCCCGGGACAGGGTTCCTACAATGAGCAGTTCTTC.